Listed below are T cell receptor beta chains from one sample, sequenced in a study of Graves' ophthalmopathy and Graves' hyperthyroidism. Each CDR3 protein gets one entry after TCRdb re-called the multiplex PCR reads with MiXCR. The repertoire has over a million distinct CDR3 sequences, about two fifths of them found once; the top ten carry 11%. The specimen was peripheral blood or thyroid tissue (not recorded which). These receptors all come from an adult man with Graves' hyperthyroidism. Both conserved end residues are part of each CDR3. A D gene is named only where the DNA matches it firmly. Only some rows state a clone size, as once, few, many or a class for expanded clones.

-	TRBJ1-2	TRBV2	-	CASSLRTANYGYTF	TGTGCCAGCAGCCTTAGGACAGCAAACTATGGCTACACCTTC
-	TRBJ2-7	TRBV15	TRBD1	CATSAHRGREQYF	TGTGCCACCAGCGCACACAGGGGGCGCGAGCAGTACTTC
-	TRBJ1-4	TRBV12-3/TRBV12-4	-	CASSLRAGYNEKLFF	TGTGCCAGCAGTTTAAGGGCAGGGTATAATGAAAAACTGTTTTTT
few	TRBJ1-2	TRBV19	-	CASSRGYSDYGYTF	TGTGCCAGTAGTCGAGGGTACAGCGACTATGGCTACACCTTC
many	TRBJ2-5	TRBV11-2	-	CASSLDRLSETQYF	TGTGCCAGCAGCTTAGATCGACTATCGGAGACCCAGTACTTC
few	TRBJ1-5	TRBV6-6	-	CASSYIRGVDQPQHF	TGTGCCAGCAGTTACATAAGGGGAGTCGATCAGCCCCAGCATTTT
-	TRBJ1-4	TRBV7-8	-	CASSRFSEGGGEKLFF	TGTGCCAGCAGCCGTTTTTCCGAGGGCGGCGGAGAAAAACTGTTTTTT
many	TRBJ2-5	TRBV19	-	CASSIVVKETQYF	TGTGCCAGTAGTATCGTAGTGAAAGAGACCCAGTACTTC
many	TRBJ1-2	TRBV9	-	CASSVTTANYGYTF	TGTGCCAGCAGCGTTACGACGGCAAACTATGGCTACACCTTC
many	TRBJ2-7	TRBV29-1	TRBD2	CSTTGAGAYEQYF	TGCAGCACGACTGGAGCGGGAGCCTACGAGCAGTACTTC
-	TRBJ2-7	TRBV20-1	-	CSAGPGTIFYEQYF	TGCAGTGCCGGGCCCGGGACCATCTTCTACGAGCAGTACTTC
many	TRBJ2-5	TRBV25-1	TRBD2	CASRMPGLGETQYF	TGTGCCAGCAGAATGCCGGGACTAGGGGAGACCCAGTACTTC
few	TRBJ1-1	TRBV20-1	-	CSATNAGINTEAFF	TGCAGTGCTACAAACGCCGGGATCAACACTGAAGCTTTCTTT
-	TRBJ2-3	TRBV7-2	-	CASGDRISGTDTQYF	TGTGCCAGCGGTGACCGGATCTCTGGCACAGATACGCAGTATTTT
-	TRBJ2-7	TRBV10-3	-	CAISESRDVRGRSYEQYF	TGTGCCATCAGTGAGTCGAGGGATGTCAGGGGACGATCCTACGAGCAGTACTTC
few	TRBJ1-5	TRBV30	-	CAWSGGDEPRHF	TGTGCCTGGAGTGGAGGGGATGAGCCCCGGCATTTT
-	TRBJ1-5	TRBV29-1	TRBD1	CSYCRGTGTNQPQHF	TGCAGCTACTGCCGGGGGACAGGGACCAATCAGCCCCAGCATTTT
few	TRBJ1-5	TRBV4-1	-	CASSQDLPGQTSNQPQHF	TGCGCCAGCAGCCAAGATCTTCCTGGGCAGACTAGCAATCAGCCCCAGCATTTT
-	TRBJ1-2	TRBV29-1	-	CRPRRGDYYGYTF	TGCAGACCCCGGCGGGGGGATTACTATGGCTACACCTTC
-	TRBJ1-6	TRBV7-9	-	CASIEGSSPHF	TGTGCCAGCATCGAGGGAAGCTCCCCCCACTTT
-	TRBJ2-2	TRBV28	-	CASSFGGPRELFF	TGTGCCAGCAGTTTCGGGGGTCCGAGGGAGCTGTTTTTT
many	TRBJ2-2	TRBV19	-	CASSTGGNTGELFF	TGTGCCAGTAGTACCGGTGGAAACACCGGGGAGCTGTTTTTT
-	TRBJ1-4	TRBV18	-	CASSPLGREKLFF	TGTGCCAGCTCACCTTTGGGTAGAGAAAAACTGTTTTTT
-	TRBJ1-2	TRBV6-6	-	CASRQGQNYGYTF	TGTGCCAGCAGACAGGGACAAAACTATGGCTACACCTTC
-	TRBJ2-7	TRBV15	TRBD2	CATSSGRDTLIAYEQYF	TGTGCCACCAGCAGCGGGAGGGACACCCTAATAGCCTACGAGCAGTACTTC
many	TRBJ2-7	TRBV13	-	CASSALLENYEQYF	TGTGCCAGCAGCGCCCTCCTAGAGAACTACGAGCAGTACTTC
few	TRBJ2-7	TRBV9	-	CASSPTERTPTYEQYF	TGTGCCAGCAGCCCGACGGAGAGAACCCCCACCTACGAGCAGTACTTC
-	TRBJ2-7	TRBV4-3	TRBD2	CASSQDLASGETYEQYF	TGCGCCAGCAGCCAAGATCTTGCCAGCGGGGAGACCTACGAGCAGTACTTC
many	TRBJ1-1	TRBV7-9	-	CASSLRGVLLNTEAFF	TGTGCCAGCAGCTTAAGAGGGGTTCTACTGAACACTGAAGCTTTCTTT
many	TRBJ2-2	TRBV11-2	-	CASSKQGNTGELFF	TGTGCCAGCAGCAAACAGGGAAACACCGGGGAGCTGTTTTTT
many	TRBJ2-2	TRBV7-2	-	CANRRGELFF	TGTGCCAACCGAAGGGGGGAGCTGTTTTTT